Described below is a single T cell receptor beta chain sequence and its context. Its specificity is unknown. Generated by immunoSEQ multiplex PCR, the TCRdb table keeps only in-frame clones and is missing some. Of over 30,000 clones in the sample, around 79% were seen once. This sample was included in a study of a mutant IDH1 vaccine in newly diagnosed glioma. Germline V gene sequence: CDR1 SGHRS, CDR2 YFSETQ. V lost 0 bases, J lost 0 bases, and 7 bases lay in between. CDR3 length equals 15 residues. Time point of the sample: week 35, safety follow-up. The content of each vaccine dose was 300 ug of mutant IDH1 20-mer peptide, and topical imiquimod accompanied it.

The source was PBMCs, collected from a glioma patient whose treatment included an IDH1 peptide vaccine. The clonotype was recovered from a woman aged 30 to 39 with glioma. Some clones in this sample may be carry-over from other donors' samples. The V gene is TRBV5-1, the J gene TRBJ1-3; D remains unclear. The CDR3 DNA reads TGCGCCAGCAGCTTGGAACCTCTCTCTGGAAACACCATATATTTT. It encodes CASSLEPLSGNTIYF.